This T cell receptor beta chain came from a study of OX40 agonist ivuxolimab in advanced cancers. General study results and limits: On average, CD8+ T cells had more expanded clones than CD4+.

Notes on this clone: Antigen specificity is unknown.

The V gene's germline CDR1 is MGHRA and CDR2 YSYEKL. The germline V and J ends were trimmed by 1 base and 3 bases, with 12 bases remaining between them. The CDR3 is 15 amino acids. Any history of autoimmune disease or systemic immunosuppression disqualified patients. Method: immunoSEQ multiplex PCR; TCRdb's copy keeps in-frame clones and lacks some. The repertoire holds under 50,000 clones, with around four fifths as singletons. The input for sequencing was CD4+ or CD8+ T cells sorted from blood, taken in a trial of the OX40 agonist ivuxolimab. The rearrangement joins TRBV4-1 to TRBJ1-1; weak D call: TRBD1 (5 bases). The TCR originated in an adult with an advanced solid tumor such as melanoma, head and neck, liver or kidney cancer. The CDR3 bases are TGCGCCAGCAGCCAAGGAGGGACTTGGGACACTGAAGCTTTCTTT. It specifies CASSQGGTWDTEAFF.